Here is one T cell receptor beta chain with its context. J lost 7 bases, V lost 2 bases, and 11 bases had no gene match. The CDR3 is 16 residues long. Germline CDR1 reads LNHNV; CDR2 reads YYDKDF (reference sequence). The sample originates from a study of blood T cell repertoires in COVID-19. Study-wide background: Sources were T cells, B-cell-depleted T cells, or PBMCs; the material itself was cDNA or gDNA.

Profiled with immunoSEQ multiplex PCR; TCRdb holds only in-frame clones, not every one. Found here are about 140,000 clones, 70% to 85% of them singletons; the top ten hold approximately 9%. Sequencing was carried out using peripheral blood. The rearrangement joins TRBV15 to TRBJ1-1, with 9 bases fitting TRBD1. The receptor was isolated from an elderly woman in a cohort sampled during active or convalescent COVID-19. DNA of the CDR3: TGTGCCACCAGCAGATCGGGACAGGGACGGTGGGTTGAAGCTTTCTTT. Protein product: CATSRSGQGRWVEAFF.